Detailed here is one T cell receptor beta chain. The data originate from a study of blood T cell repertoires in COVID-19. At the level of the study: Nucleic acid was either cDNA or gDNA, and it came from T cells, B-cell-depleted T cells, or PBMCs.

Study processing details: Estimation of nucleated cell counts relied on the amplification of reference gene primers. Clones were sequenced by immunoSEQ multiplex PCR, and TCRdb holds only the in-frame ones, with some missing. The V and J calls and clone size are taken from that table; D and trimming were inferred from the DNA. In the table there are roughly 250,000 clones, about 86% of which are singletons. The CDR3 contains 13 residues. Trimming removed 4 bases from V and 8 bases from J, with 11 bases in between. The sample comprised peripheral blood. This receptor was identified in a man aged 35-49 years with active or convalescent COVID-19. V gene TRBV12-3 or TRBV12-4 combines with J gene TRBJ1-4; TRBD1 might be the D (6 bases). CDR3 sequence (DNA): TGTGCCAGCAGTTACTTAACAGGGGAAAAACTGTTTTTT. It is translated as CASSYLTGEKLFF.